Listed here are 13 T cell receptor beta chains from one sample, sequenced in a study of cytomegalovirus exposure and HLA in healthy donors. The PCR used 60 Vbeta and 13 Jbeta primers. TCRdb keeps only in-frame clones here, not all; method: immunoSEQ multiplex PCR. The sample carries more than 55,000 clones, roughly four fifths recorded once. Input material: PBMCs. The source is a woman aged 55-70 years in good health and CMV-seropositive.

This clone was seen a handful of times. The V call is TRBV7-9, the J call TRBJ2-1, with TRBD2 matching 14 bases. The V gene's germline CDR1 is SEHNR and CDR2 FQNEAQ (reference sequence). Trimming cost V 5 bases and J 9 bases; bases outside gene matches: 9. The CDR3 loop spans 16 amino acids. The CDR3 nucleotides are TGTGCCAGCAGCCTGGAGGGACTAGCGGGAGCGGGTGAGCAGTTCTTC. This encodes CASSLEGLAGAGEQFF.

The CDR3 sequence is CASSSTGRHTEAFF. The CDR3 DNA reads as TGTGCCAGCAGCTCCACAGGGAGACACACTGAAGCTTTCTTT. The chain combines TRBV6-5 with TRBJ1-1, with D possibly being TRBD1 (6 bases). From germline, CDR1 is MNHEY and CDR2 SVGAGI. The CDR3 runs to 14 residues. V was shortened by 6 bases and J by 3 bases, with 14 bases between the two germline ends.

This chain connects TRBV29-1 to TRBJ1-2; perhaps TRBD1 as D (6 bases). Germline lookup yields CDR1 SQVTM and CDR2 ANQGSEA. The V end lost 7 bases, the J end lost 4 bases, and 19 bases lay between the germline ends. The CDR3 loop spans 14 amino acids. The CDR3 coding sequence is TGCAGCGGCGGGGCGACGGGGGGCCGCTATGGCTACACCTTC. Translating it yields CSGGATGGRYGYTF.

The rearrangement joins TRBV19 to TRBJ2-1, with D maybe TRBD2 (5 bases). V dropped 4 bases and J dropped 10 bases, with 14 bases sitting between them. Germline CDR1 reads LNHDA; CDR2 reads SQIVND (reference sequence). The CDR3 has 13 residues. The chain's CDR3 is CASSTLRTGEQFF. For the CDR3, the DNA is TGTGCCAGTAGTACCCTCCGGACGGGGGAGCAGTTCTTC.

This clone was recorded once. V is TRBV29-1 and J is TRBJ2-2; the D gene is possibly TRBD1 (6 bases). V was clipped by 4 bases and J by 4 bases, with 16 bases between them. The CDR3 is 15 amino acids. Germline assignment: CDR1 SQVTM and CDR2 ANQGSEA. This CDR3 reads CSVGSQAGATGELFF. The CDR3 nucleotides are TGCAGCGTTGGTTCCCAGGCAGGGGCCACCGGGGAGCTGTTTTTT.

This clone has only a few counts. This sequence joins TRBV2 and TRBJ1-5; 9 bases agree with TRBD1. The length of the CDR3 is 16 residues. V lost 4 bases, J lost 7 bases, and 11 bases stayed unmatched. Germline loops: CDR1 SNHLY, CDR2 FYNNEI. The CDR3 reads CASSASGTGWGQPQHF. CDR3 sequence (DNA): TGTGCCAGCAGTGCTTCCGGGACAGGGTGGGGACAGCCCCAGCATTTT.

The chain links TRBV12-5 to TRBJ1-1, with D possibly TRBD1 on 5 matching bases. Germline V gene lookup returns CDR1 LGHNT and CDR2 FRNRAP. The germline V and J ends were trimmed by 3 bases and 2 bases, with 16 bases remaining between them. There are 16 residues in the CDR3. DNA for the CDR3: TGTGCTAGTGGTTTAGACGTTGGGGGGGATAACACTGAAGCTTTCTTT. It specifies CASGLDVGGDNTEAFF.

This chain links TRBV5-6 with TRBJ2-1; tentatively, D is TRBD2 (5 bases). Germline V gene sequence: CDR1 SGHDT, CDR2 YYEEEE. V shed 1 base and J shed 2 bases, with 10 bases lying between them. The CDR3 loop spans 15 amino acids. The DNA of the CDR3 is TGTGCCAGCAGCTTGAGCCTAGCAGCCTACAATGAGCAGTTCTTC. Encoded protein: CASSLSLAAYNEQFF.

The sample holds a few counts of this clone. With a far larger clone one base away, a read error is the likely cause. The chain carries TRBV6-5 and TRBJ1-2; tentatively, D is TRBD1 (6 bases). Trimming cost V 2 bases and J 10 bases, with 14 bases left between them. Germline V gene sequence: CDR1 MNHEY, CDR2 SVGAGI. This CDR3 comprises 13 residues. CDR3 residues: CASSYVGAHAYTF. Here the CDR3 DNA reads TGTGCCAGCAGTTACGTGGGGGCCCATGCCTACACCTTC.

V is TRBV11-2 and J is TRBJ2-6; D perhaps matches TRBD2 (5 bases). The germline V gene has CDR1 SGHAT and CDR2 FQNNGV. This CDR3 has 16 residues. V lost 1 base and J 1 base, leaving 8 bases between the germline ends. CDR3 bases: TGTGCCAGCAGCTTAGTTCCGGGGTCTGGGGCCAACGTCCTGACTTTC. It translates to CASSLVPGSGANVLTF.

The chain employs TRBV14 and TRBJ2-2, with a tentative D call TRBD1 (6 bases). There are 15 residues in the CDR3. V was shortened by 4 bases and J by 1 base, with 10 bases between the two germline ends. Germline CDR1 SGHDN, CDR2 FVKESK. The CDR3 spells CASSRRTVNTGELFF. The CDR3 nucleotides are TGTGCCAGCAGCCGCCGGACAGTGAACACCGGGGAGCTGTTTTTT. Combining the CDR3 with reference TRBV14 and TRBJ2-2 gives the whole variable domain EAGVTQFPSHSVIEKGQTVTLRCDPISGHDNLYWYRRVMGKEIKFLLHFVKESKQDESGMPNNRFLAERTGGTYSTLKVQPAELEDSGVYFCASSRRTVNTGELFFGEGSRLTVL.

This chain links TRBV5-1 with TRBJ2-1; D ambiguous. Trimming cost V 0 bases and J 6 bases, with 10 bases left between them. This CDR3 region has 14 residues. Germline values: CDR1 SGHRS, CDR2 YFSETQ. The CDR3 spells CASSLGEPFNEQFF. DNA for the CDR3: TGCGCCAGCAGCTTGGGAGAGCCCTTCAATGAGCAGTTCTTC.

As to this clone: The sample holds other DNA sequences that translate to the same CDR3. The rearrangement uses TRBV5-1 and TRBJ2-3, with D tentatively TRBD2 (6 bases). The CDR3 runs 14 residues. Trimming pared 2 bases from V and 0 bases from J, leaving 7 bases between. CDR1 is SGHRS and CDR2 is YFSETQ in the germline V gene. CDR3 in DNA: TGCGCCAGCAGCTTCGGGGGTAGCACAGATACGCAGTATTTT. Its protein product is CASSFGGSTDTQYF.